The 13 T cell receptor beta chains reported below all come from one sample, sequenced in a study of T cell responses to AZD1222 COVID-19 vaccine. The method was immunoSEQ multiplex PCR; TCRdb's version includes in-frame clones alone and lacks a portion of them. This sample has about 120,000 clones, with roughly 92% found just once. Source: peripheral blood, taken on day 0 of AZD1222 vaccination. The receptors were gathered from an adult in good health.

This chain connects TRBV19 to TRBJ1-2; a possible D gene is TRBD1 (5 bases). CDR1 and CDR2 (germline): LNHDA, SQIVND (reference sequence). The CDR3 spans 14 residues. The V end was cut by 3 bases, the J end by 5 bases, with 13 bases between. CDR3 residues: CASSMYRSSYGYTF. CDR3 DNA: TGTGCCAGTAGTATGTACAGGTCTTCTTATGGCTACACCTTC.

The genes are TRBV6-5 and TRBJ2-3; 8 bases map to TRBD2. The CDR3 is 16 amino acids. V lost 2 bases, J lost 4 bases, and 8 bases stayed unmatched. CDR1 is MNHEY and CDR2 is SVGAGI in the germline V gene. The CDR3 sequence is CASSYGTSGLSDTQYF. The CDR3 nucleotides are TGTGCCAGCAGTTACGGGACTAGTGGATTATCAGATACGCAGTATTTT.

This chain links TRBV6-6 with TRBJ1-1, with a possible D match to TRBD1 (6 bases). The CDR3 is 15 amino acids. Trimming removed 5 bases from V and 4 bases from J, with 17 bases in between. Germline CDR1 is MNHNY and CDR2 is SVGAGI (reference sequence). For the CDR3, the DNA is TGTGCCAGCAGTGAGCAAGGGGGGTTGGGCACTGAAGCTTTCTTT. Translating gives CASSEQGGLGTEAFF.

The gene calls are TRBV4-1 and TRBJ2-1; 10 bases match TRBD2. The CDR3 runs 18 residues. Trimming removed 5 bases from V and 2 bases from J; junction bases left unmatched: 12. CDR1 is MGHRA and CDR2 is YSYEKL in the germline V gene. This CDR3 is CASSELSGTSAAYNEQFF. The CDR3 coding sequence is TGCGCCAGCAGCGAACTATCCGGGACTAGCGCGGCCTACAATGAGCAGTTCTTC.

The rearrangement uses TRBV5-4 and TRBJ1-3, with 9 bases that match TRBD1. The CDR3 has 17 amino acids. Germline CDR1 is SGHNT and CDR2 is YYREEE (reference sequence). Trimming at V came to 7 bases and at J to 3 bases, leaving 14 bases not matched to a gene. CDR3 region: CASGLPPGQGSGNTIYF. Here the CDR3 DNA reads TGTGCCAGCGGGCTTCCCCCGGGACAGGGTAGTGGAAACACCATATATTTT.

Comments on this clone: The junction differs from germline at one of its ends, possibly a read error. This rearrangement joins TRBV12-3 or TRBV12-4 to TRBJ2-7; 12 bases match TRBD2. This CDR3 contains 12 residues. The CDR3 is CASSRLAGATNF. The CDR3 DNA is TGTGCCAGCAGCAGACTAGCGGGGGCCACGAACTTC.

The V call is TRBV30, the J call TRBJ1-2; D is unresolved. The CDR3 has 13 amino acids. V lost 1 base to trimming and J lost 2 bases, with 8 bases between them. The germline CDR1 and CDR2 sequences are GTSNPN and SVGIG (reference sequence). CDR3 in amino acids: CAWSEGRNYGYTF. The CDR3 DNA reads TGTGCCTGGAGTGAAGGCAGAAACTATGGCTACACCTTC. Full variable domain (remainder filled in from reference TRBV30 and TRBJ1-2): SQTIHQWPATLVQPVGSPLSLECTVEGTSNPNLYWYRQAAGRGLQLLFYSVGIGQISSEVPQNLSASRPQDRQFILSSKKLLLSDSGFYLCAWSEGRNYGYTFGSGTRLTVV.

Written as DNA, the CDR3 is TGTGCCACGAGAAAGGATCCGGATGGCTACACCTTC. This sequence encodes CATRKDPDGYTF. This chain links TRBV15 with TRBJ1-2; the D is unclear. This CDR3 spans 12 amino acids. Trimming removed 9 bases from V and 6 bases from J, with 14 bases in between. Germline loops: CDR1 LNHNV, CDR2 YYDKDF (reference sequence).

This clone was detected once. J is TRBJ1-1 and V is TRBV10-3; D gene ambiguous. Trimming took 4 bases from V and 5 from J, leaving 11 bases between them. The CDR3 runs to 13 residues. The germline V gene has CDR1 ENHRY and CDR2 SYGVKD. The DNA for the CDR3 is TGTGCCATCAGTGGAAACCGAGGGACTGAAGCTTTCTTT. Translating gives CAISGNRGTEAFF.

CDR3: CASSFSGGPKNIQYF. As DNA, the CDR3 is TGTGCCAGCAGCTTCTCGGGGGGGCCCAAAAACATTCAGTACTTC. This rearrangement joins TRBV5-4 to TRBJ2-4; 8 bases map to TRBD2. The CDR3 loop spans 15 amino acids. Germline V gene lookup returns CDR1 SGHNT and CDR2 YYREEE (reference sequence). V lost 2 bases to trimming and J lost 2 bases; unmatched junction nucleotides: 3. The whole variable domain, remainder taken from reference TRBV5-4 and TRBJ2-4, is ETGVTQSPTHLIKTRGQQVTLRCSSQSGHNTVSWYQQALGQGPQFIFQYYREEENGRGNFPPRFSGLQFPNYSSELNVNALELDDSALYLCASSFSGGPKNIQYFGAGTRLSVL.

This clone was detected once. The genes are TRBV6-5 and TRBJ1-1, with D unclear. CDR1 and CDR2 from the germline V gene are MNHEY and SVGAGI. The ends were cut back, 8 bases at V and 5 bases at J, with 12 bases in the middle. The CDR3 length is 12 residues. CDR3 nucleotide sequence: TGTGCCAGCCAACACGGTGGAACTGAAGCTTTCTTT. Protein sequence: CASQHGGTEAFF.

The V call is TRBV11-2, the J call TRBJ1-6; TRBD1 aligns across 9 bases. Trimming at V came to 5 bases and at J to 8 bases, leaving 7 bases not matched to a gene. This CDR3 region has 15 residues. From germline, CDR1 is SGHAT and CDR2 FQNNGV. The CDR3 DNA follows: TGTGCCAGCAGCGCGCCGGACAGGGGTTATTCACCCCTCCACTTT. It yields the protein CASSAPDRGYSPLHF. The full variable domain, completed using reference TRBV11-2 and TRBJ1-6, is EAGVAQSPRYKIIEKRQSVAFWCNPISGHATLYWYQQILGQGPKLLIQFQNNGVVDDSQLPKDRFSAERLKGVDSTLKIQPAKLEDSAVYLCASSAPDRGYSPLHFGNGTRLTVT.

The rearrangement uses TRBV5-4 and TRBJ1-5, with D maybe TRBD1 (5 bases). V was shortened by 1 base and J by 3 bases, with 8 bases between the two germline ends. CDR3 length: 14 amino acids. Germline V gene data show CDR1 as SGHNT and CDR2 as YYREEE (reference sequence). Written as DNA, the CDR3 is TGTGCCAGCAGCTTGTGGGGGTACAATCAGCCCCAGCATTTT. Its protein product is CASSLWGYNQPQHF.